This T cell receptor beta chain was documented in a study of CD8 T cells in Susac syndrome. High-throughput TCR beta sequencing covered peripheral CD8+ and CD4+ T cells. While CD8+ and CD4+ T cells were isolated negatively, TEMRA cells were enriched by FACS. This CDR3 contains 17 residues. Germline CDR1 reads SQVTM; CDR2 reads ANQGSEA. V shed 0 bases and J shed 0 bases, with 15 bases lying between them. After extraction with the RNeasy kit, about 0.45 to 1 ug of the RNA was reverse transcribed using random hexamers. Amplification of TCR beta CDR3 across 54 Vbeta and 13 Jbeta was performed with immunoSEQ multiplex PCR. MiXCR was run by TCRdb on the immunoSEQ multiplex PCR reads, yielding one entry per CDR3 protein. The table lists 330,000 or so distinct CDR3 sequences, about nine tenths of them singletons.

Specimen: CD8+ T cells from PBMCs. This receptor was identified in a human donor with multiple sclerosis. This chain links TRBV29-1 with TRBJ2-4; D is unresolved. The CDR3 DNA reads as TGCAGCGTTGAAGATCTAGAGCCTTCTTCAGCCAAAAACATTCAGTACTTC. As protein: CSVEDLEPSSAKNIQYF.